What follows is one T cell receptor beta chain and its context. It lacks a known antigen. Per-nucleotide qualities are absent, and no much larger clonotype sits a single base away. The data are from a study of early T cells in non-severe SARS-CoV-2 infection (dated by TCRdb to the early 2020s). Looking at the study overall: Because TCR sequencing relied on bulk RNA taken from unsorted whole blood, pairing of alpha and beta chains was not possible.

What the study reported, not specific to this receptor: VDJdb matching was skewed toward anti-spike CD8 responses and likely underestimated virus-specific expansions by missing private and CD4 specificities.

CDR1 DFQATT and CDR2 SNEGSKA are derived from the germline V gene (reference sequence). V is clipped by 4 bases and J by 4 bases, and the sequence between their germline boundaries is 7 bases long. Its CDR3 holds 11 amino acids, cysteine through phenylalanine. Only the CDR3 region is kept as DNA, spanning 33 bases read in frame from base 1. This was a case-control study nested in a cohort of healthcare workers in London, UK, who had nasopharyngeal swab PCR tests and blood samples taken every week. Between 23 and 31 March 2020, the week of the UK lockdown, healthcare workers were enrolled and then followed up weekly for as long as 16 weeks. Library preparation employed 5' RACE. Sequencing was carried out with a NextSeq 500. The TCR library protocol attached unique molecular identifiers to individual cDNA molecules to correct for sequencing error and PCR bias. Both TCR alpha and beta chains were sequenced, and tight co-correlation was observed between alpha and beta sequence abundances in each sample. The paper's processing steps were these. Decombinator V4 was used to perform V gene, J gene and CDR3 annotation of TCR sequences. TCRs were defined as expanded if a significant change between any two time points was detected under a Poisson model with p below 0.0001. Abundances of TCRs were expressed as counts per million after normalisation to the total number of TCRs sequenced in each sample. TRAV1-2 paired with TRAJ12, TRAJ20 or TRAJ33 defined MAIT TCRs, while TRAV10 paired with TRAJ18 defined iNKT TCRs. VDJdb, accessed on 1 November 2021, was searched for TCRs annotated for CMV, EBV and SARS-CoV-2, and TCRs annotated for more than one antigen were excluded. TCRdb trimmed the raw reads at Q25, called clones with MiXCR and kept productive beta chains. Duplicate CDR3 protein sequences are folded into a single record with the most common DNA and genes. What appears here as the V and J calls and clone size reflects TCRdb's work, not the paper's. The sample profile shows some 96,000 distinct CDR3 sequences; about 15% of them were found once. Jointly, the top ten make up around 5.8% of the sample.

The sequencing input was whole blood. The V and J genes are TRBV20-1 and TRBJ2-5, with an unclear D gene assignment. The clonotype was recovered from an adult who was a healthcare worker with PCR-confirmed SARS-CoV-2 infection or an uninfected control (not recorded which). CDR3 protein: CSAIGVETQYF. The DNA is as follows: TGCAGTGCTATTGGGGTAGAGACCCAGTACTTC.